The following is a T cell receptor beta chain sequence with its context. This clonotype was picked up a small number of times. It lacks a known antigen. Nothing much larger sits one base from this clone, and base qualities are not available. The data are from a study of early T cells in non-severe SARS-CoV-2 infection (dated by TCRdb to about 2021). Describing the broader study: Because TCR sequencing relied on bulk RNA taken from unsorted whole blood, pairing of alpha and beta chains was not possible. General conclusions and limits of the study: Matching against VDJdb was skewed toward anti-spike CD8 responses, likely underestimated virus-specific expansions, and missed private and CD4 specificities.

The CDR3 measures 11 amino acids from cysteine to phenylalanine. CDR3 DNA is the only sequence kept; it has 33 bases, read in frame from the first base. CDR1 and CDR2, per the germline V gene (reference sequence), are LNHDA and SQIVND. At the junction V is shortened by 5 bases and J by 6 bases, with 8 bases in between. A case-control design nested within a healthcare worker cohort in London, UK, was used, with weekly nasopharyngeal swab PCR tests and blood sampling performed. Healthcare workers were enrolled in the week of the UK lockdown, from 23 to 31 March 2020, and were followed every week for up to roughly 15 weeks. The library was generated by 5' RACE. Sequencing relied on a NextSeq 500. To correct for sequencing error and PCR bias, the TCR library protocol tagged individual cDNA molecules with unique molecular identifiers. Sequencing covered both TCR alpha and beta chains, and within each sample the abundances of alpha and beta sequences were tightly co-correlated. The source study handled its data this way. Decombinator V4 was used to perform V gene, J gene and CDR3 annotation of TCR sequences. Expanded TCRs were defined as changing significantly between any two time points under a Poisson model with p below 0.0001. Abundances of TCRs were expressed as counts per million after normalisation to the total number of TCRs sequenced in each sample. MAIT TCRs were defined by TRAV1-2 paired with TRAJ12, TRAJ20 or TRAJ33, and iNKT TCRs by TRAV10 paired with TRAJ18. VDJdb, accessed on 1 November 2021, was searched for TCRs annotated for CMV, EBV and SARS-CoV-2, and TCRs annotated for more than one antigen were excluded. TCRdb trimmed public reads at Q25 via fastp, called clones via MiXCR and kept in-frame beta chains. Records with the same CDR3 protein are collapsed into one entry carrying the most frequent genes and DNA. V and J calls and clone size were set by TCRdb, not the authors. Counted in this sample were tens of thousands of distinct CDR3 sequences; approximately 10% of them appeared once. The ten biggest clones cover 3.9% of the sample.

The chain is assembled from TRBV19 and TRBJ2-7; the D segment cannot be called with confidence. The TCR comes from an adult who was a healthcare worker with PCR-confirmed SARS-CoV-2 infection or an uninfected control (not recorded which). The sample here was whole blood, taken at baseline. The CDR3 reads CASSYTTEQYF. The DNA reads TGTGCCAGTAGTTATACAACCGAGCAGTACTTC.